The next 21 T cell receptor beta chains were all read from a single sample in a study of T cell responses to AZD1222 COVID-19 vaccine. Clones were sequenced by immunoSEQ multiplex PCR, and TCRdb holds only the in-frame ones, with some missing. The profile shows around 160,000 clones, around 90% of them singletons. The sample here was peripheral blood, taken on day 0 of AZD1222 vaccination. These receptors all come from an adult in good health.

The chain combines TRBV5-1 with TRBJ1-4, with D possibly TRBD1 on 6 matching bases. Germline values: CDR1 SGHRS, CDR2 YFSETQ. The V gene lost 1 base and the J gene lost 8 bases, with 18 bases spanning the gap. The CDR3 spans 16 residues. The CDR3, as DNA: TGCGCCAGCAGCTTGACAGGGTCGGCCCGGGAGGAAAAACTGTTTTTT. Translating gives CASSLTGSAREEKLFF.

The V gene is TRBV5-1, the J gene TRBJ2-3; perhaps TRBD2 as D (5 bases). The germline V and J ends were trimmed by 4 bases and 3 bases, with 12 bases remaining between them. Germline CDR1 is SGHRS and CDR2 is YFSETQ. CDR3 length: 14 amino acids. CDR3 loop: CASSMEAQTDTQYF. In nucleotides, the CDR3 is TGCGCCAGCAGCATGGAGGCCCAAACAGATACGCAGTATTTT.

This clone has a single count. The chain combines TRBV12-2 with TRBJ1-2. TRBV12-2 is recorded as a pseudogene. This CDR3 has 16 residues. CDR3 region: CASRLDPRQFYYGYTF. The CDR3 DNA sequence: TGTGCAAGTCGCTTAGATCCTAGGCAGTTCTACTATGGCTACACCTTC.

The rearrangement links TRBV15 to TRBJ2-7; D is perhaps TRBD1 (6 bases). Trimming removed 8 bases from V and 1 base from J, with 9 bases in between. The V gene's germline CDR1 is LNHNV and CDR2 YYDKDF (reference sequence). CDR3 length: 12 residues. CDR3 in amino acids: CATSGASYEQYF. The CDR3 bases are TGTGCCACCTCAGGGGCTTCCTACGAGCAGTACTTC. Filled out from reference TRBV15 and TRBJ2-7, the complete variable domain reads DAMVIQNPRYQVTQFGKPVTLSCSQTLNHNVMYWYQQKSSQAPKLLFHYYDKDFNNEADTPDNFQSRRPNTSFCFLDIRSPGLGDTAMYLCATSGASYEQYFGPGTRLTVT.

This chain uses TRBV27 with TRBJ1-2; TRBD1 matches at 10 bases. The CDR3 is 17 amino acids. The junction had 17 bases not matched to a gene; V was cut back by 5 bases and J by 8 bases. Germline values: CDR1 MNHEY, CDR2 SMNVEV (reference sequence). In DNA, the CDR3 is TGTGCCAGCAGTCCGATTGCCCGGACAGGGGGTCTGGGGGGCTACACCTTC. Its translation is CASSPIARTGGLGGYTF.

This clone has more than one count but fewer than ten. The V gene is TRBV7-9, the J gene TRBJ2-7; D is unresolved. CDR3 length: 13 amino acids. V lost 1 base to trimming and J lost 6 bases, with 10 bases between them. Per germline, CDR1 SEHNR and CDR2 FQNEAQ (reference sequence). CDR3 DNA sequence: TGTGCCAGCAGCTTAGAGGCTCAGCTCGAGCAGTACTTC. It encodes CASSLEAQLEQYF.

This clone was observed once. V gene TRBV6-6 combines with J gene TRBJ1-1; D gene uncertain. V shed 6 bases and J shed 7 bases, with 15 bases lying between them. CDR1 and CDR2 from the germline V gene are MNHNY and SVGAGI (reference sequence). There are 13 residues in the CDR3. Here the CDR3 reads CASRAGFLVEAFF. The CDR3 coding sequence is TGTGCCAGCAGGGCCGGATTCTTGGTTGAAGCTTTCTTT.

V usage is TRBV19 and J usage is TRBJ1-1, with D possibly matching TRBD1 (6 bases). This CDR3 is 15 amino acids long. The V gene lost 4 bases and the J gene lost 0 bases, with 12 bases spanning the gap. Germline assignment: CDR1 LNHDA and CDR2 SQIVND (reference sequence). CDR3 sequence reads: CASSRGQTVNTEAFF. The CDR3 DNA reads TGTGCCAGTAGTAGAGGACAGACAGTGAACACTGAAGCTTTCTTT.

The rearrangement uses TRBV7-9 and TRBJ1-1; D possibly corresponds to TRBD1 (5 bases). V was cut by 5 bases and J by 4 bases, with 17 bases left in between. Germline values: CDR1 SEHNR, CDR2 FQNEAQ (reference sequence). The CDR3 covers 15 residues. The CDR3 nucleotides read TGTGCCAGCAGCCGACAGACAGCCCGCGGCACTGAAGCTTTCTTT. As protein: CASSRQTARGTEAFF. The full variable domain, its missing parts supplied by reference TRBV7-9 and TRBJ1-1, is DTGVSQNPRHKITKRGQNVTFRCDPISEHNRLYWYRQTLGQGPEFLTYFQNEAQLEKSRLLSDRFSAERPKGSFSTLEIQRTEQGDSAMYLCASSRQTARGTEAFFGQGTRLTVV.

The rearrangement links TRBV13 to TRBJ2-7, with 11 bases that match TRBD2. Germline lookup yields CDR1 PRHDT and CDR2 FYEKMQ (reference sequence). The V segment lost 0 bases and the J segment 4 bases; nucleotides outside the gene matches: 5. The CDR3 consists of 16 residues. CDR3 sequence (DNA): TGTGCCAGCAGCTTAGGTAGCGGGGGGGCTAATTACGAGCAGTACTTC. It codes for CASSLGSGGANYEQYF.

Here the CDR3 reads CATTSDGPVNEQYF. The DNA of the CDR3 is TGTGCCACCACATCGGATGGTCCCGTTAACGAGCAGTACTTC. The rearrangement joins TRBV6-5 to TRBJ2-7; D is uncertain. Germline V gene sequence: CDR1 MNHEY, CDR2 SVGAGI. V lost 10 bases, J lost 5 bases, and 21 bases lay in between. CDR3 length: 14 residues.

This chain uses TRBV3-1 (or the pseudogene TRBV3-2) with TRBJ2-3, with unresolved D. V shed 5 bases and J shed 5 bases, with 8 bases lying between them. The germline CDR1 and CDR2 sequences are LGHDT and YNNKEL (reference sequence). This CDR3 contains 12 residues. CDR3 bases: TGTGCCAGCAGCTATTTGCTAGATACGCAGTATTTT. This encodes CASSYLLDTQYF.

The J gene is TRBJ2-2, the V gene TRBV2; D is ambiguous. Germline V gene lookup returns CDR1 SNHLY and CDR2 FYNNEI. Between the trimmed V and J ends, which lost 5 bases and 5 bases, there was a span of 9 bases. The CDR3 is made up of 13 amino acids. The DNA of the CDR3 is TGTGCCAGCAGTCTGCAAGGGACCGGGGAGCTGTTTTTT. It translates to CASSLQGTGELFF.

The chain has TRBV13 and TRBJ2-7; D remains unclear. From germline, CDR1 is PRHDT and CDR2 FYEKMQ (reference sequence). This CDR3 contains 13 residues. V was pared by 2 bases and J by 6 bases, with 11 bases between. The CDR3: CASSLSRVFEQYF. In nucleotides, the CDR3 is TGTGCCAGCAGCTTATCAAGGGTATTCGAGCAGTACTTC. Full variable domain (remainder filled in from reference TRBV13 and TRBJ2-7): AAGVIQSPRHLIKEKRETATLKCYPIPRHDTVYWYQQGPGQDPQFLISFYEKMQSDKGSIPDRFSAQQFSDYHSELNMSSLELGDSALYFCASSLSRVFEQYFGPGTRLTVT.

This clone came up once. The V call is TRBV7-9, the J call TRBJ2-1; 9 bases align to TRBD2. Germline V gives CDR1 SEHNR, CDR2 FQNEAQ (reference sequence). CDR3 size: 14 residues. V lost 9 bases to trimming and J lost 12 bases; unmatched junction nucleotides: 15. This CDR3 is CASLGSGRPNLQFF. The CDR3 DNA sequence: TGTGCCAGTCTAGGGAGCGGGAGGCCTAACTTGCAGTTCTTC.

The chain links TRBV11-2 to TRBJ1-4; D possibly corresponds to TRBD1 (6 bases). V was trimmed by 5 bases and J by 7 bases, leaving 14 bases between them. The CDR3 spans 14 residues. Germline assignment: CDR1 SGHAT and CDR2 FQNNGV. The CDR3 nucleotides read TGTGCCAGCAGCAGTACAGGGAGCAGTGAAAAACTGTTTTTT. It is translated as CASSSTGSSEKLFF.

The CDR3 nucleotides read TGTGCCAGCAGTTTAAAGGGAACTTGGCAAAACATTCAGTACTTC. Residues: CASSLKGTWQNIQYF. The rearrangement links TRBV27 to TRBJ2-4; D unresolved. The germline CDR1 and CDR2 sequences are MNHEY and SMNVEV (reference sequence). CDR3 length: 15 residues. V was pared by 2 bases and J by 5 bases, with 13 bases between.

The chain recombines TRBV7-2 with TRBJ1-3; D possibly corresponds to TRBD1 (5 bases). CDR1 is SGHTA, CDR2 FQGNSA, per germline. The CDR3 has 15 residues. V was trimmed by 2 bases and J by 8 bases, leaving 16 bases between them. The CDR3: CASSLLMGTLDTIYF. CDR3 coding DNA: TGTGCCAGCAGCTTACTGATGGGGACTTTAGACACCATATATTTT. Full variable domain (missing parts from reference TRBV7-2 and TRBJ1-3): GAGVSQSPSNKVTEKGKDVELRCDPISGHTALYWYRQSLGQGLEFLIYFQGNSAPDKSGLPSDRFSAERTGGSVSTLTIQRTQQEDSAVYLCASSLLMGTLDTIYFGEGSWLTVV.

The rearrangement uses TRBV23-1 and TRBJ2-7, with 8 bases aligning to TRBD1. TRBV23-1 counts as an open reading frame of uncertain function. This CDR3 has 14 amino acids. Unmatched junction bases numbered 6, after V lost 6 bases and J lost 2 bases. CDR3 DNA: TGCGCCAGCAGCAGCCGGGGACAGGCCTACGAGCAGTACTTC. It translates to CASSSRGQAYEQYF.

The table lists this clone with a count of one. The chain couples TRBV7-2 to TRBJ2-7; no clear D. CDR1 is SGHTA and CDR2 is FQGNSA in the germline V gene. V was trimmed by 0 bases and J by 6 bases, leaving 9 bases between them. The CDR3 has 13 residues. The CDR3 nucleotides are TGTGCCAGCAGCTTAGCGCGCAGTGGCGAGCAGTACTTC. It specifies CASSLARSGEQYF.

The chain combines TRBV5-8 with TRBJ1-2; D remains ambiguous. The CDR3 loop spans 14 amino acids. With 1 base removed from V and 6 bases from J, the gap between germline ends came to 13 bases. Germline CDR1 SGHTS, CDR2 YDEGEE. CDR3 nucleotides: TGTGCCAGCAGCTTGAGTAGAGCGGGCAATGGCTACACCTTC. Translated, it gives CASSLSRAGNGYTF.